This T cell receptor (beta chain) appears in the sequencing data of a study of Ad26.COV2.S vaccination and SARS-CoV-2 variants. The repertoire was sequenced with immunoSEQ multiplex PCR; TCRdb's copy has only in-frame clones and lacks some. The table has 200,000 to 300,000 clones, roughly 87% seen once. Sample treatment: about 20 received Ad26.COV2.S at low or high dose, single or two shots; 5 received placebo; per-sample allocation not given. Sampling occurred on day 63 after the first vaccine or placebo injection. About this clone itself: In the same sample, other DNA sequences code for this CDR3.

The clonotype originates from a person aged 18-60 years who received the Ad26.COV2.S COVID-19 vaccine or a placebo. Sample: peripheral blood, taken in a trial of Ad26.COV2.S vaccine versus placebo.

The CDR3 DNA sequence: TGTGCCAGCAGCTTGGGGGGAAGCTCCTACAATGAGCAGTTCTTC. Protein: CASSLGGSSYNEQFF. The V call is TRBV5-4, the J call TRBJ2-1, with D unresolved. Per germline, CDR1 SGHNT and CDR2 YYREEE (reference sequence). Trimming removed 0 bases at V and 0 bases at J, with 7 bases between. The CDR3 extends over 15 amino acids.